Below are 25 T cell receptor beta chains sequenced from a single sample in a study of blood T cell repertoires in COVID-19. The protocol was immunoSEQ multiplex PCR, while the TCRdb copy is restricted to in-frame clones and leaves out a portion. The data hold 75,000 or so clones, with 70% to 90% observed a single time. Sequenced material: peripheral blood. These receptors originate from a woman of 80 years or more with active or convalescent COVID-19.

This clone was found a few times. V gene TRBV7-5 combines with J gene TRBJ2-5; no check of the table's D call, TRBD1, against the DNA was made. TRBV7-5 is a known pseudogene. The CDR3 length is 13 residues. The CDR3 nucleotides are TGTGCCAGAAGCTTATCAGGGGGAGAGACCCAGTACTTC. Amino acid sequence: CARSLSGGETQYF.

V and J are TRBV5-6 and TRBJ2-4; 9 positions match TRBD1. The germline V gene encodes CDR1 SGHDT and CDR2 YYEEEE. CDR3 length: 13 amino acids. Trimming took 4 bases from V and 7 from J; bases not matched to a gene: 3. CDR3 in amino acids: CASSPGTGNIQYF. The CDR3 nucleotides read TGTGCCAGCAGCCCCGGGACAGGGAACATTCAGTACTTC.

V is TRBV5-6 and J is TRBJ2-4, with 8 bases lining up with TRBD2. With V trimmed by 3 bases and J by 0 bases, 8 bases remained unmatched. The CDR3 sequence is 17 residues long. Germline values: CDR1 SGHDT, CDR2 YYEEEE. The CDR3 sequence: CASSSVLAEIAKNIQYF. The CDR3 nucleotides read TGTGCCAGCAGCTCGGTACTAGCGGAGATAGCCAAAAACATTCAGTACTTC. Variable domain in full (rest from reference TRBV5-6 and TRBJ2-4): DAGVTQSPTHLIKTRGQQVTLRCSPKSGHDTVSWYQQALGQGPQFIFQYYEEEERQRGNFPDRFSGHQFPNYSSELNVNALLLGDSALYLCASSSVLAEIAKNIQYFGAGTRLSVL.

The gene calls are TRBV7-3 and TRBJ2-3, with a weak D call TRBD2 (5 bases). With 4 bases removed from V and 6 bases from J, the gap between germline ends came to 8 bases. Germline assignment: CDR1 SGHTA and CDR2 FQGTGA. This CDR3 region has 12 residues. The CDR3 loop is CASSYQRDTQYF. CDR3 coding DNA: TGTGCCAGCAGCTACCAGCGGGATACGCAGTATTTT. The entire variable domain, with the rest obtained from reference TRBV7-3 and TRBJ2-3, is as follows: GAGVSQTPSNKVTEKGKYVELRCDPISGHTALYWYRQSLGQGPEFLIYFQGTGAADDSGLPNDRFFAVRPEGSVSTLKIQRTERGDSAVYLCASSYQRDTQYFGPGTRLTVL.

The V and J genes are TRBV28 and TRBJ1-2, with D perhaps matching TRBD1 (5 bases). The CDR3 runs to 14 residues. In germline, CDR1 is MDHEN, CDR2 SYDVKM. V lost 3 bases and J 6 bases, leaving 14 bases between the germline ends. The CDR3 spells CASSLTIRAHGYTF. CDR3 sequence (DNA): TGTGCCAGCAGTTTGACGATCAGGGCTCATGGCTACACCTTC.

This chain joins TRBV24-1 and TRBJ2-3, with a weak D call TRBD1 (6 bases). CDR3 length: 13 residues. Germline V CDR1 and CDR2: KGHDR, SFDVKD. The V gene lost 9 bases and the J gene lost 3 bases, with 12 bases spanning the gap. The CDR3 region has the DNA TGTGCCACCGAGAACAGGGCTACAGATACGCAGTATTTT. Protein: CATENRATDTQYF.

The V call is TRBV19, the J call TRBJ2-7, with D tentatively TRBD1 (5 bases). The CDR3 is 15 amino acids. V gave up 5 bases and J gave up 0 bases, with 14 bases separating them. Per the germline V gene, CDR1 is LNHDA and CDR2 is SQIVND (reference sequence). The CDR3 DNA is TGTGCCAGTAGTCCCAACAGGTTATCCTCCTACGAGCAGTACTTC. Translated, it gives CASSPNRLSSYEQYF.

The CDR3 DNA is TGTGCCAGCAGTTCCTCCTTGAATCGACGAGGGCCTAACTATGGCTACACCTTC. This encodes CASSSSLNRRGPNYGYTF. The chain joins TRBV28 to TRBJ1-2, with D unclear. V was cut by 4 bases and J by 0 bases, with 21 bases left in between. CDR3 length: 18 amino acids. Germline loops: CDR1 MDHEN, CDR2 SYDVKM.

This chain links TRBV28 with TRBJ2-1; the match to TRBD2 covers 9 bases. There are 14 residues in the CDR3. Germline-derived CDR1 and CDR2 are MDHEN and SYDVKM. V was pared by 3 bases and J by 5 bases, with 2 bases of the junction left unmatched. The CDR3 nucleotides read TGTGCCAGCAGTTTTGCGGGAGGGAACAATGAGCAGTTCTTC. It translates to CASSFAGGNNEQFF.

This clone was counted only a few times. The chain links TRBV18 to TRBJ1-5; D gene ambiguous. The V end was cut by 4 bases, the J end by 0 bases, with 16 bases between. Germline V CDR1 and CDR2: KGHSH, LQKENI. The CDR3 is 17 amino acids. The CDR3 spells CASSRGSASYSNQPQHF. In DNA, the CDR3 is TGTGCCAGCTCACGAGGTTCAGCTTCCTATAGCAATCAGCCCCAGCATTTT. The full variable domain, with the rest looked up from reference TRBV18 and TRBJ1-5, is NAGVMQNPRHLVRRRGQEARLRCSPMKGHSHVYWYRQLPEEGLKFMVYLQKENIIDESGMPKERFSAEFPKEGPSILRIQQVVRGDSAAYFCASSRGSASYSNQPQHFGDGTRLSIL.

The chain combines TRBV30 with TRBJ2-2, with TRBD2 identical over 13 bases. CDR3 length: 16 residues. Germline-derived CDR1 and CDR2 are GTSNPN and SVGIG (reference sequence). Trimming cost V 4 bases and J 6 bases; bases outside gene matches: 8. The CDR3 loop is CAWMFGTSGMAGELFF. The CDR3 DNA reads as TGTGCCTGGATGTTCGGGACTAGCGGGATGGCCGGGGAGCTGTTTTTT.

The chain recombines TRBV21-1 with TRBJ2-7; the D segment call TRBD2 is taken from the table without a DNA check. TRBV21-1 is marked as a pseudogene. The CDR3 is made up of 14 amino acids. The CDR3 DNA follows: TGTGCCAGCAGCAAAGGTGTCGGGGCCTACGAGCAGTACTTC. Translated: CASSKGVGAYEQYF.

This clone was observed a single time. J is TRBJ1-1 and V is TRBV6-2 or TRBV6-3; a weak D match, TRBD1 (6 bases). The V gene lost 4 bases and the J gene lost 11 bases, with 11 bases spanning the gap. Germline V gene data show CDR1 as MNHEY and CDR2 as SVGEGT. The CDR3 length is 11 residues. DNA for the CDR3: TGTGCCAGCAGTTTGGACAGCGAGGCTTTCTTT. It encodes CASSLDSEAFF.

The CDR3 loop reads CASSYGQGWNEQFF. CDR3 nucleotide sequence: TGTGCCAGCAGCTATGGACAGGGATGGAATGAGCAGTTCTTC. This chain connects TRBV7-9 to TRBJ2-1; 8 bases align to TRBD1. Looked up from germline, CDR1 is SEHNR and CDR2 is FQNEAQ (reference sequence). V lost 4 bases to trimming and J lost 7 bases; unmatched junction nucleotides: 6. The CDR3 is 14 amino acids.

The rearrangement uses TRBV11-3 and TRBJ2-1; a possible D gene is TRBD2 (5 bases). Germline CDR1 and CDR2: SGHNT and YENEEA. V was clipped by 4 bases and J by 7 bases, with 14 bases between them. This CDR3 has 14 amino acids. The CDR3 region has the DNA TGTGCCAGCAGCTCCGGAGGACGGAATAATGAGCAGTTCTTC. Amino acids: CASSSGGRNNEQFF.

This clone was detected only once. The chain links TRBV2 to TRBJ2-1; 7 bases line up with TRBD2. J gave up 6 bases and V 4 bases, and 12 bases lay outside the gene matches. This CDR3 spans 16 amino acids. From germline, CDR1 is SNHLY and CDR2 FYNNEI. Here the CDR3 reads CASSARTRGLTNEQFF. CDR3 DNA: TGTGCCAGCAGTGCCCGGACTAGAGGACTCACCAATGAGCAGTTCTTC.

V gene TRBV18 combines with J gene TRBJ1-2, with TRBD1 matching 11 bases. J was trimmed by 4 bases and V by 1 base; bases with no gene match: 5. Germline CDR1 reads KGHSH; CDR2 reads LQKENI. The CDR3 is 16 amino acids. CDR3 nucleotides: TGTGCCAGCTCACCACGGGGGACAGGGGGAAGCTATGGCTACACCTTC. Translating it yields CASSPRGTGGSYGYTF.

The chain couples TRBV14 to TRBJ2-2; TRBD1 matches at 7 bases. CDR3 length: 15 amino acids. The junction had 7 bases not matched to a gene; V was cut back by 5 bases and J by 4 bases. CDR1 and CDR2 (germline): SGHDN, FVKESK. Here the CDR3 reads CASSYRDRSTGELFF. CDR3 nucleotide sequence: TGTGCCAGCAGCTACCGGGACAGAAGCACCGGGGAGCTGTTTTTT.

This clone was detected once. This chain uses TRBV24-1 with TRBJ2-2; tentatively, D is TRBD2 (6 bases). CDR1 and CDR2 (germline): KGHDR, SFDVKD. The CDR3 is 16 amino acids. The germline V and J ends were trimmed by 6 bases and 0 bases, with 13 bases remaining between them. DNA of the CDR3: TGTGCCACCAGTAACCCGGGGGAGTCGAACACCGGGGAGCTGTTTTTT. Translated: CATSNPGESNTGELFF.

This clone was seen more than once but under ten times. The genes are TRBV4-3 and TRBJ2-1; a weak D match, TRBD2 (5 bases). The ends were cut back, 1 base at V and 5 bases at J, with 18 bases in the middle. The germline CDR1 and CDR2 sequences are LGHNA and YSLEER. The CDR3 length is 17 residues. The CDR3 nucleotides read TGCGCCAGCAGCCAAGTGGCCTTTAGCGCGGCCCACAATGAGCAGTTCTTC. It specifies CASSQVAFSAAHNEQFF.

The chain is built from TRBV10-3 and TRBJ2-1; 10 bases line up with TRBD2. CDR3 length equals 15 residues. Looked up from germline, CDR1 is ENHRY and CDR2 is SYGVKD. Unmatched junction bases numbered 9, after V lost 6 bases and J lost 7 bases. CDR3 sequence reads: CAIRMSGRARNEQFF. Here the CDR3 DNA reads TGTGCCATCAGAATGAGCGGGAGGGCCAGGAATGAGCAGTTCTTC.

The chain couples TRBV11-1 to TRBJ2-3, with TRBD2 as a possible D gene (6 bases). CDR1 SGHAT and CDR2 FQDESV come from the germline V gene (reference sequence). The CDR3 runs to 11 residues. V was cut by 4 bases and J by 8 bases, with 7 bases left in between. This chain's CDR3 is CASSYGGTQYF. The CDR3 DNA sequence: TGTGCCAGCAGCTACGGGGGTACGCAGTATTTT.

This clone was counted a single time. The chain carries TRBV18 and TRBJ2-7; D call uncertain. The germline V gene encodes CDR1 KGHSH and CDR2 LQKENI. The V gene lost 2 bases and the J gene lost 4 bases, with 3 bases spanning the gap. CDR3 length: 11 amino acids. The CDR3 loop reads CASSPEYEQYF. In DNA form, the CDR3 reads TGTGCCAGCTCACCAGAGTACGAGCAGTACTTC.

The chain uses TRBV28 and TRBJ2-5, with TRBD1 matching over 7 bases. The germline V gene has CDR1 MDHEN and CDR2 SYDVKM. The CDR3 is 15 residues long. V was clipped by 8 bases and J by 4 bases; unmatched bases: 13. DNA for the CDR3: TGTGCCAGCGGCTCAAGACAGGGATTAATAGAGACCCAGTACTTC. Encoded protein: CASGSRQGLIETQYF.

V gene TRBV7-2 combines with J gene TRBJ1-2; the match to TRBD1 covers 10 bases. Trimming took 0 bases from V and 5 from J; bases not matched to a gene: 0. The germline gives CDR1 SGHTA, CDR2 FQGNSA. CDR3 size: 14 residues. This CDR3 reads CASSLAGQGYGYTF. DNA for the CDR3: TGTGCCAGCAGCTTAGCGGGACAGGGGTATGGCTACACCTTC.